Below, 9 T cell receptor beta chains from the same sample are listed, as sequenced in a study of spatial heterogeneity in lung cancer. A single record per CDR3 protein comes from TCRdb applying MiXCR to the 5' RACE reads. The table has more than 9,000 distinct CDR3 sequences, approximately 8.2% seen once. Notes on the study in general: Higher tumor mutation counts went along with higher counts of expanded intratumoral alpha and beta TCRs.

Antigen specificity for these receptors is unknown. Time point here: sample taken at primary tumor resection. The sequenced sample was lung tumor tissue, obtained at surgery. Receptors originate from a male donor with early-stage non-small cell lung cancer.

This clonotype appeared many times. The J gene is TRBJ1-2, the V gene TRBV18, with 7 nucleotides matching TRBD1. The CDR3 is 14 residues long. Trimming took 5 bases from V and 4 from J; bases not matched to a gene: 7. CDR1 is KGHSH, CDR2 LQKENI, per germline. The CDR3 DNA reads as TGTGCCAGCTCAGTCGGACAGGCGATCTATGGCTACACCTTC. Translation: CASSVGQAIYGYTF.

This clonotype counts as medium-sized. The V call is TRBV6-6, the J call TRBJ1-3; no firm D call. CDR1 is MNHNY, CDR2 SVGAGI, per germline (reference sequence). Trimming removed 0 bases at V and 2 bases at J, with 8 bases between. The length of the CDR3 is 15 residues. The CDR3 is CASSYSGSAGNTIYF. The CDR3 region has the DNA TGTGCCAGCAGTTACTCGGGGTCGGCTGGAAACACCATATATTTT.

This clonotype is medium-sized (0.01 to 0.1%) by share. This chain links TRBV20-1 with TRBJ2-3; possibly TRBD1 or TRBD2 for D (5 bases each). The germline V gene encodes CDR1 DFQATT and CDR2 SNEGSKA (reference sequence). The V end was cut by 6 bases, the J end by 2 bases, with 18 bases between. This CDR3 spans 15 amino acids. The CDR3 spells CSAGVPGPFTDTQYF. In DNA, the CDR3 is TGCAGTGCCGGCGTTCCGGGACCCTTCACAGATACGCAGTATTTT.

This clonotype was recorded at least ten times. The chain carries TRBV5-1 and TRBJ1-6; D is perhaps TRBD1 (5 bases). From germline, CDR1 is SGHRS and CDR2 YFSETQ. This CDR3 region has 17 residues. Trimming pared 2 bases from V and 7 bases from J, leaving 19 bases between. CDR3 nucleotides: TGCGCCAGCAGCTTTGGGACGGCCGAACTTATAAATTCACCCCTCCACTTT. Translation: CASSFGTAELINSPLHF.

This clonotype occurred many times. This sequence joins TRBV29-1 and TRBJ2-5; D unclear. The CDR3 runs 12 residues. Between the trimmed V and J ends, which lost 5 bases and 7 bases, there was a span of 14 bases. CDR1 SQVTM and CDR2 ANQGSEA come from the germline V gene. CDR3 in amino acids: CSVLVTFRTQYF. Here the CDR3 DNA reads TGCAGCGTTCTAGTGACCTTCCGGACCCAGTACTTC.

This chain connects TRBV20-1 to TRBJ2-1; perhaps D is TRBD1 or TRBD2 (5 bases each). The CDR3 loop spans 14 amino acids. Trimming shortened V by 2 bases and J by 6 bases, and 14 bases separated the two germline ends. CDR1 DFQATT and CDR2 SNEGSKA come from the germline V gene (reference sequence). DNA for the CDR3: TGCAGTGCTAGACGGGACGGTCCCTCCAATGAGCAGTTCTTC. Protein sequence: CSARRDGPSNEQFF.

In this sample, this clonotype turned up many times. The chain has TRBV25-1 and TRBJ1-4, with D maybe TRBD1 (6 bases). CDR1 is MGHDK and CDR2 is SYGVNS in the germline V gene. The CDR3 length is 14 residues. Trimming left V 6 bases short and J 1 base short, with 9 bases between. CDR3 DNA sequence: TGTGCCAGCAGGTTGACAGGAACTAATGAAAAACTGTTTTTT. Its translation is CASRLTGTNEKLFF.

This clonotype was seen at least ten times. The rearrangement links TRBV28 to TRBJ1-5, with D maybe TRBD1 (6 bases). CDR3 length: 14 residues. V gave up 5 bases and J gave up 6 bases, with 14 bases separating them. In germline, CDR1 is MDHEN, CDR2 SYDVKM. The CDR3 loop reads CASSPGGLIQPQHF. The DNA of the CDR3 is TGTGCCAGCAGTCCCGGGGGGCTGATTCAGCCCCAGCATTTT. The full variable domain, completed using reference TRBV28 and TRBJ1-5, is DVKVTQSSRYLVKRTGEKVFLECVQDMDHENMFWYRQDPGLGLRLIYFSYDVKMKEKGDIPEGYSVSREKKERFSLILESASTNQTSMYLCASSPGGLIQPQHFGDGTRLSIL.

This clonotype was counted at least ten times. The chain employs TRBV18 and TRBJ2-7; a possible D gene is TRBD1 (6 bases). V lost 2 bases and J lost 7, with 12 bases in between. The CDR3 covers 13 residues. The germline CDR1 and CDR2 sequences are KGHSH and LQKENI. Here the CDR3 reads CASSPGQLGEQYF. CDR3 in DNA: TGTGCCAGCTCACCAGGACAGCTGGGGGAGCAGTACTTC.